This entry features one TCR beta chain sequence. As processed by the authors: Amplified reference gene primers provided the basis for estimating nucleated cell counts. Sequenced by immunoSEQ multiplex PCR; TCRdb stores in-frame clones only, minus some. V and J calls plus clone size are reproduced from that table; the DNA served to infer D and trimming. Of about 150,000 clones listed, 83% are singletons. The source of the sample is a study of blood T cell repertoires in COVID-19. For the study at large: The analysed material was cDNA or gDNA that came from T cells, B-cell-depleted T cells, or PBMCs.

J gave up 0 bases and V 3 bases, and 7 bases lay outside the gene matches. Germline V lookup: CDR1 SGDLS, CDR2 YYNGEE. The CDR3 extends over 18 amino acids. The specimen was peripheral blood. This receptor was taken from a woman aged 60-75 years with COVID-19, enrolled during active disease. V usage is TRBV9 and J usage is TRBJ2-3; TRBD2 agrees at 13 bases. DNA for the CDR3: TGTGCCAGCAGCGCCGGGACTAGCGGGAAGACTAGCACAGATACGCAGTATTTT. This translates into CASSAGTSGKTSTDTQYF.